This T cell receptor (beta chain) originates from a study of blood T cell repertoires in COVID-19. Authors' methods: Estimates of nucleated cell counts were drawn from the amplification of reference gene primers. TCRdb's copy holds only in-frame clones and misses some; the assay was immunoSEQ multiplex PCR. The DNA gave D and trimming, while V, J and clone size come from that table. The sample lists about 130,000 clones, about 89% occurring once. Germline values: CDR1 LNHDA, CDR2 SQIVND (reference sequence). V was clipped by 9 bases and J by 0 bases; unmatched bases: 14. The CDR3 has 17 amino acids. The chain combines TRBV19 with TRBJ1-5; 7 bases agree with TRBD1. The sample comprised peripheral blood. The sequence came from a woman between 70 and 85 years old with COVID-19, enrolled during active disease. CDR3 residues: CASQWREGAHSNQPQHF. CDR3 in DNA: TGTGCCAGCCAGTGGAGAGAGGGGGCCCATAGCAATCAGCCCCAGCATTTT.